The source of this T cell receptor (beta chain) is a study of shared clonotypes between healthy human individuals. Study-wide context: Donors, aged 18 to 49, were a couple of women and three men.

Study-wide points: In contrast to clonotypes shared by all four donors, non-shared clonotypes had lower generation probabilities.

Trimming at V came to 5 bases and at J to 4 bases, leaving 11 bases not matched to a gene. Germline lookup yields CDR1 MNHEY and CDR2 SMNVEV (reference sequence). CDR3 length: 16 residues. The sorted-subset replicate PCRs were given approximately 190 ng DNA, which is 30,000 or so T cell genomes. Assay: immunoSEQ multiplex PCR; the TCRdb copy retains only in-frame clones and omits some. The data show roughly 1 million clones, around 74% seen once. As regards this clone: Its antigen is not identified.

The sample taken for sequencing was memory CD4+ T cells sorted from blood. Subset noted: CD45RA-negative fraction. The chain is built from TRBV27 and TRBJ1-2, with 9 bases lining up with TRBD1. The source of this sequence is a young man in good health. The CDR3 protein is CASSPGTGPVGYGYTF. For the CDR3, the DNA is TGTGCCAGCAGTCCCGGGACAGGGCCCGTCGGCTATGGCTACACCTTC.